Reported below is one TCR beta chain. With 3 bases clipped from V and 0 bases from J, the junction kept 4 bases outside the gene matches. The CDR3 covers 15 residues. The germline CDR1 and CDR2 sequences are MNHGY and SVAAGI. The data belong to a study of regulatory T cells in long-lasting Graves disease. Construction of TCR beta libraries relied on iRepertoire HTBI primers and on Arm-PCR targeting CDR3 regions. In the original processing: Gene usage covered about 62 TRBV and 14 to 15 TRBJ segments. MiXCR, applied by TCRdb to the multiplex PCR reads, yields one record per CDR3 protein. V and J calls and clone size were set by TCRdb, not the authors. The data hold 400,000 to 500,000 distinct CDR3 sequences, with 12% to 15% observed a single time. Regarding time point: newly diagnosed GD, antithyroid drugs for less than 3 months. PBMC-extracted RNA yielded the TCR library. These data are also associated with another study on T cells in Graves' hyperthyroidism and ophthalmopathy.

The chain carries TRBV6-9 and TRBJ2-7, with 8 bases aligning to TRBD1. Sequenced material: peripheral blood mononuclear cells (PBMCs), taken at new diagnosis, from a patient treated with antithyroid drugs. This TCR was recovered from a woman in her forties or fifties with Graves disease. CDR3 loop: CASSYGTGGSYEQYF. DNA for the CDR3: TGTGCCAGCAGTTACGGGACAGGAGGCTCCTACGAGCAGTACTTC.